Below, 10 T cell receptor beta chains from the same sample are listed, as sequenced in a study of early T cells in non-severe SARS-CoV-2 infection. TCRdb used MiXCR to reprocess the 5' RACE reads, holding one entry per CDR3 protein. The sample includes some 100,000 distinct CDR3 sequences, roughly 14% of them seen just once. The material sequenced was whole blood. The receptors were gathered from an adult who was a healthcare worker with PCR-confirmed SARS-CoV-2 infection or an uninfected control (not recorded which).

Ten or more counts support this clonotype. The chain links TRBV7-2 to TRBJ2-1; D could derive from TRBD1 or TRBD2 (5 bases each). Germline V gene lookup returns CDR1 SGHTA and CDR2 FQGNSA. The CDR3 has 15 amino acids. V lost 0 bases and J 7 bases, leaving 13 bases between the germline ends. The CDR3 sequence: CASSLALGTSNEQFF. CDR3 in DNA: TGTGCCAGCAGCTTAGCACTTGGGACGTCGAATGAGCAGTTCTTC.

The sample holds many counts of this clonotype. This rearrangement joins TRBV7-3 to TRBJ1-6; D not resolved. This CDR3 is 16 amino acids long. The ends were cut back, 1 base at V and 0 bases at J, with 7 bases in the middle. The germline V gene has CDR1 SGHTA and CDR2 FQGTGA. The CDR3 DNA is TGTGCCAGCAGCTTAATACCAGGCTCCTATAATTCACCCCTCCACTTT. Residues: CASSLIPGSYNSPLHF. The full variable domain, completed using reference TRBV7-3 and TRBJ1-6, is GAGVSQTPSNKVTEKGKYVELRCDPISGHTALYWYRQSLGQGPEFLIYFQGTGAADDSGLPNDRFFAVRPEGSVSTLKIQRTERGDSAVYLCASSLIPGSYNSPLHFGNGTRLTVT.

This chain joins TRBV5-1 and TRBJ2-6; D is perhaps TRBD2 (5 bases). The CDR3 loop spans 16 amino acids. Germline loops: CDR1 SGHRS, CDR2 YFSETQ. The V and J ends lost 1 base and 0 bases respectively, with 8 bases between them. The CDR3 here is CASSLIGLSGANVLTF. DNA of the CDR3: TGCGCCAGCAGCTTGATCGGACTCTCTGGGGCCAACGTCCTGACTTTC. Supplemented by reference TRBV5-1 and TRBJ2-6, the full variable domain reads KAGVTQTPRYLIKTRGQQVTLSCSPISGHRSVSWYQQTPGQGLQFLFEYFSETQRNKGNFPGRFSGRQFSNSRSEMNVSTLELGDSALYLCASSLIGLSGANVLTFGAGSRLTVL.

This clonotype was counted once. The rearrangement uses TRBV19 and TRBJ1-2; D not certain. V was trimmed by 7 bases and J by 2 bases, leaving 14 bases between them. Germline V gene sequence: CDR1 LNHDA, CDR2 SQIVND (reference sequence). The length of the CDR3 is 14 residues. CDR3 loop: CASTTKSWNYGYTF. CDR3 in DNA: TGTGCCAGTACCACCAAGTCGTGGAACTATGGCTACACCTTC.

This clonotype was seen only a few times. The chain joins TRBV30 to TRBJ2-5; 9 bases fit TRBD2. CDR3 length equals 14 residues. V was pared by 3 bases and J by 1 base, with 3 bases of the junction left unmatched. Germline V gives CDR1 GTSNPN, CDR2 SVGIG (reference sequence). The CDR3 spells CAWRPAGGQETQYF. For the CDR3, the DNA is TGTGCCTGGAGACCAGCGGGGGGCCAAGAGACCCAGTACTTC.

The V call is TRBV7-8, the J call TRBJ2-3; 10 bases are a match to TRBD2. The CDR3 is 17 residues long. The V gene end was trimmed by 4 bases and the J gene end by 2 bases; junction bases not matched to a gene: 9. Germline CDR1 and CDR2: SGHVS and FQNEAQ. CDR3 region: CASSSAGLARPTDTQYF. In nucleotides, the CDR3 is TGTGCCAGCAGCTCGGCGGGACTAGCGAGACCCACAGATACGCAGTATTTT.

This clonotype was seen only a few times. This sequence joins TRBV4-2 and TRBJ2-2; perhaps TRBD2 as D (5 bases). Trimming stripped 1 base from V and 6 bases from J, with 12 bases between. The CDR3 has 15 amino acids. The germline V gene has CDR1 LGHNA and CDR2 YNFKEQ. CDR3: CASSQAAEAAGELFF. The CDR3 DNA is TGTGCCAGCAGCCAAGCGGCAGAAGCGGCCGGGGAGCTGTTTTTT.

The chain joins TRBV9 to TRBJ2-3; D gene unclear. Deletions cut 4 bases from V and 5 bases from J, with 8 bases between. This CDR3 contains 12 residues. Germline V gene sequence: CDR1 SGDLS, CDR2 YYNGEE. The CDR3 DNA reads TGTGCCAGCAGCCCCAACAGAGATACGCAGTATTTT. Encoded protein: CASSPNRDTQYF.

V usage is TRBV18 and J usage is TRBJ2-1; 8 positions agree with TRBD2. The germline CDR1 and CDR2 sequences are KGHSH and LQKENI. The length of the CDR3 is 15 residues. V shed 3 bases, J shed 9 bases, and the junction held 10 bases outside the gene matches. The DNA for the CDR3 is TGTGCCAGCTCACCGGGCAGGGGCCGGGAGGGTGAGCAGTTCTTC. It codes for CASSPGRGREGEQFF.

This clonotype appeared once. The J gene is TRBJ2-1, the V gene TRBV7-6, with 7 bases lining up with TRBD1. CDR1 is SGHVS, CDR2 FNYEAQ, per germline. Trimming at V came to 0 bases and at J to 1 base, leaving 12 bases not matched to a gene. This CDR3 comprises 19 residues. The CDR3 DNA is TGTGCCAGCAGCTTAGCTCCGACAGGGTCATCAAGATCCTACAATGAGCAGTTCTTC. The encoded protein is CASSLAPTGSSRSYNEQFF.